This T cell receptor (beta chain) was identified in a study of blood T cell repertoires in COVID-19. Trimming took 5 bases from V and 7 from J; bases not matched to a gene: 12. The CDR3 runs to 16 residues. Germline V gene lookup returns CDR1 LGHNT and CDR2 FRNRAP. Libraries were prepared by immunoSEQ multiplex PCR; TCRdb keeps only in-frame clonotypes and omits some of them. This table holds hundreds of thousands of clones, roughly 90% found once. The V and J genes are TRBV12-5 and TRBJ2-1; 9 bases match TRBD1. This TCR was recovered from a man aged 40-49 years with acute or convalescent COVID-19. Sequencing used peripheral blood. The CDR3 DNA follows: TGTGCTAGTGGTCGCAACGACAGGACAGGGGCGAATGAGCAGTTCTTC. This sequence encodes CASGRNDRTGANEQFF.